Sequencing of this T cell receptor (beta chain) was carried out in a study of blood T cell repertoires in COVID-19. Study in general: The samples span acute and convalescent COVID-19 from the United States, Italy and Spain. Sample material is recorded as cDNA or gDNA derived from T cells, B-cell-depleted T cells, or PBMCs.

Germline CDR1 MDHEN, CDR2 SYDVKM. V lost 5 bases, J lost 0 bases, and 9 bases lay in between. This CDR3 region has 14 residues. In the original analysis: Amplifying reference gene primers gave estimates of nucleated cell counts. TCRdb keeps only in-frame clones here, not all; method: immunoSEQ multiplex PCR. From that table come the V and J calls and clone size; the DNA was used to work out D and trimming. The sample includes 250,000 to 350,000 clones, about nine tenths of them seen just once. Sequencing was carried out using peripheral blood. V gene TRBV28 combines with J gene TRBJ2-3, with TRBD2 as a possible D gene (6 bases). This TCR was sampled from a woman in her 50s who had recovered from COVID-19. The CDR3 sequence: CASSSGFSTDTQYF. Written as DNA, the CDR3 is TGTGCCAGCAGTAGCGGGTTTAGCACAGATACGCAGTATTTT.